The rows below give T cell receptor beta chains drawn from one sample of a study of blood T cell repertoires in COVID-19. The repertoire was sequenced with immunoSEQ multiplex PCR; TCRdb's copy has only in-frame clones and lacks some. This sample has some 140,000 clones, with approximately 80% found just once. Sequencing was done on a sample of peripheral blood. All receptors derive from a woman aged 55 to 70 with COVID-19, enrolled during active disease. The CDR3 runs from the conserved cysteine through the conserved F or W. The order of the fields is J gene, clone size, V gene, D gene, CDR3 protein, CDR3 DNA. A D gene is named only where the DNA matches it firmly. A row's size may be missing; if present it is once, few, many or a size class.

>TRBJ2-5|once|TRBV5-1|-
CASSLAAGQETQYF
TGCGCCAGCAGCTTGGCGGCGGGGCAAGAGACCCAGTACTTC
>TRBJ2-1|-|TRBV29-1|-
CSVFLYNEQFF
TGCAGCGTGTTCCTTTACAATGAGCAGTTCTTC
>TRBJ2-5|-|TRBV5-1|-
CASSLGQGGETQYF
TGCGCCAGCAGCTTGGGGCAGGGGGGAGAGACCCAGTACTTC
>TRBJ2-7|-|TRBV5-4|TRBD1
CASSWTGGYEQYF
TGTGCCAGCAGCTGGACAGGGGGATACGAGCAGTACTTC
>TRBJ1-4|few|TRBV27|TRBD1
CASSQIGTGGLELFF
TGTGCCAGCAGCCAAATTGGGACAGGGGGCTTGGAACTGTTTTTT
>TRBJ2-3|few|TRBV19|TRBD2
CASSPYSGGKTDTQYF
TGTGCCAGTAGTCCTTACAGCGGGGGGAAGACAGATACGCAGTATTTT
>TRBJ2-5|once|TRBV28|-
CASSPGVLVPQETQYF
TGTGCCAGCAGCCCCGGGGTGCTCGTCCCACAAGAGACCCAGTACTTC
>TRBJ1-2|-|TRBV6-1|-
CASSETPRQVSIYGYTF
TGTGCCAGCAGTGAGACGCCTCGACAGGTAAGTATATATGGCTACACCTTC
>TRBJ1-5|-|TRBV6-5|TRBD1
CASSLYRGNQPQHF
TGTGCCAGCAGCCTCTACAGGGGAAATCAGCCCCAGCATTTT
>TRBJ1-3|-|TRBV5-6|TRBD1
CASTEQGSSSGNTIYF
TGTGCCAGCACCGAACAGGGGTCCTCCTCTGGAAACACCATATATTTT
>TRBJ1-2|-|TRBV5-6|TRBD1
CASSLGTGHNGYTF
TGTGCCAGCAGCCTGGGGACAGGCCATAATGGCTACACCTTC